This TCR beta chain was captured in a study of type 1 regulatory T cells. About the study: T-allo10 is a Tr1-enriched, alloantigen-specific CD4 T cell product made in vitro.

Study-wide results and caveats: Type 1 regulatory T cells had a more restricted TCR repertoire than non-type 1 regulatory T cells.

TCRdb used MiXCR to reprocess the reads, holding one entry per CDR3 protein. The repertoire includes under 85,000 distinct CDR3 sequences, nearly 50% of them detected once, and roughly 2.1% sits in the top ten. The trim removed 0 bases at V and 5 bases at J, leaving 18 bases unmatched. Germline CDR1 and CDR2: LNHNV and YYDKDF (reference sequence). This CDR3 spans 19 amino acids. The sample holds a few counts of this clonotype. Its antigen is as yet unknown. Sequencing was done on a sample of cultured non-Tr1 T cells, either the whole culture or a sorted T cell fraction (not recorded which). V usage is TRBV15 and J usage is TRBJ2-5, with TRBD1 identical over 7 bases. This receptor was obtained from a human donor in good health. As DNA, the CDR3 is TGTGCCACCAGCAGAGATGGGTTCAGACAGGGAAATTCTTATGAGACCCAGTACTTC. It yields the protein CATSRDGFRQGNSYETQYF.